The clone carrying this T cell receptor beta chain appeared many times. No antigen is known for it. TCRdb analysed the 5' RACE reads with MiXCR anew, one entry per CDR3 protein. The sample lists about 160,000 distinct CDR3 sequences, around 7% occurring once. The data stem from a study of T cells after yellow fever vaccination. Background on the study: It was SMART-Seq v4 Ultra Low Input that prepared the fractions with low cell numbers. Findings of the study overall: CD4 and CD8 compartments shared a small share of clonotypes. Abundant clonotypes (contaminants from the bulk population) could be present in FACS-sorted repertoires.

Germline CDR1 and CDR2: LGHNA and YSLEER. The CDR3 length is 17 residues. V was shortened by 0 bases and J by 0 bases, with 15 bases between the two germline ends. This sequence originates from a man younger than 35 who received the YFV17D yellow fever vaccine. Material: CD4+ T cells sorted from PBMCs, obtained 5 days after the first yellow fever vaccination. The V and J genes are TRBV4-3 and TRBJ2-7; D remains ambiguous. The chain's CDR3 is CASSQDMNSWNSYEQYF. CDR3 coding DNA: TGCGCCAGCAGCCAAGATATGAATAGCTGGAACTCCTACGAGCAGTACTTC.